The T cell receptor beta chain described here comes from a study of blood T cells in healthy people across ages. Together with a sample-barcoded 5' primer, a J-beta primer mix was included in a second PCR lasting roughly 6 to 12 cycles. A single record per CDR3 protein comes from TCRdb applying MiXCR to the 5' RACE reads. The sample gives hundreds of thousands of distinct CDR3 sequences, more than 45% of which show up once; about 13% is in the top ten. The donors, healthy Caucasians from Russia, were aged roughly 6 to 100. Each sample yielded at least 5 micrograms of PBMC total RNA. Notes on the study in general: Fewer expanded clones and more diversity marked long-lived versus aged donors.

The CDR3 has 13 amino acids. Germline V CDR1 and CDR2: SQVTM, ANQGSEA. As concerns this clonotype: Its target is not known. One base away lies a much larger clone, so this may be a sequencing read error.

The rearrangement links TRBV29-1 to TRBJ2-7; tentative D call: TRBD1 (6 bases). The sequenced material came from blood. The sequence was obtained from an elderly woman in good health. CDR3 sequence: CSIEGDISYEQYF. CDR3 bases: TGCAGCATTGAAGGGGACATCTCCTACGAGCAGTACTTC.